This passage covers 9 T cell receptor beta chains from one sample sequenced in a study of blood T cell repertoires in COVID-19. TCRdb's copy holds only in-frame clones and misses some; the assay was immunoSEQ multiplex PCR. The sample lists 100,000 or so clones; under 90% were seen once. The sample consisted of peripheral blood. Receptor source: a human donor in a cohort sampled during active COVID-19.

In this sample, this clone turned up a few times. The genes are TRBV6-2 or TRBV6-3 and TRBJ1-1; TRBD1 agrees at 9 bases. In germline, CDR1 is MNHEY, CDR2 SVGEGT. The CDR3 sequence is 14 residues long. The junction had 3 bases not matched to a gene; V was cut back by 2 bases and J by 5 bases. The CDR3 coding sequence is TGTGCCAGCAGTTACGGACAGGGGAAGACTGAAGCTTTCTTT. Residues: CASSYGQGKTEAFF.

The genes are TRBV19 and TRBJ1-3; no clear D. Germline V lookup: CDR1 LNHDA, CDR2 SQIVND (reference sequence). V lost 4 bases and J 0 bases, leaving 10 bases between the germline ends. The CDR3 has 15 residues. The CDR3 sequence: CASSTPRSSGNTIYF. In DNA form, the CDR3 reads TGTGCCAGTAGTACGCCCCGGAGCTCTGGAAACACCATATATTTT.

The V gene is TRBV7-2, the J gene TRBJ1-6; tentative D call: TRBD1 (5 bases). Trimming cost V 1 base and J 12 bases, with 13 bases left between them. This CDR3 region has 14 residues. Per the germline V gene, CDR1 is SGHTA and CDR2 is FQGNSA. The CDR3 DNA is TGTGCCAGCAGCTTAGGCGACAGATGGTTACCCCTCCACTTT. It translates to CASSLGDRWLPLHF. The full variable domain, its missing parts supplied by reference TRBV7-2 and TRBJ1-6, is GAGVSQSPSNKVTEKGKDVELRCDPISGHTALYWYRQSLGQGLEFLIYFQGNSAPDKSGLPSDRFSAERTGGSVSTLTIQRTQQEDSAVYLCASSLGDRWLPLHFGNGTRLTVT.

The CDR3 is CSTFGSTGVGEQYF. Written as DNA, the CDR3 is TGCAGTACGTTCGGGAGTACAGGGGTTGGCGAGCAGTACTTC. The chain links TRBV29-1 to TRBJ2-7; weak D call: TRBD1 (7 bases). This CDR3 spans 14 amino acids. CDR1 and CDR2 from the germline V gene are SQVTM and ANQGSEA.

This chain links TRBV29-1 with TRBJ1-2; no clear D. The CDR3 spans 11 residues. V lost 4 bases, J lost 4 bases, and 7 bases lay in between. Germline loops: CDR1 SQVTM, CDR2 ANQGSEA. CDR3 DNA: TGCAGCGTTGGTGGGCCCTATGGCTACACCTTC. Amino acid sequence: CSVGGPYGYTF.

This chain joins TRBV3-1 (or the pseudogene TRBV3-2) and TRBJ2-2, with a possible D match to TRBD1 (6 bases). Trimming stripped 7 bases from V and 4 bases from J, with 13 bases between. Germline values: CDR1 LGHDT, CDR2 YNNKEL (reference sequence). This CDR3 contains 14 residues. As DNA, the CDR3 is TGTGCCAGCACGCACCAGGGGACCACCGGGGAGCTGTTTTTT. It is translated as CASTHQGTTGELFF.

The V and J genes are TRBV5-1 and TRBJ2-7, with unresolved D. The V gene lost 4 bases and the J gene lost 0 bases, with 14 bases spanning the gap. The CDR3 is 15 amino acids. The V gene's germline CDR1 is SGHRS and CDR2 YFSETQ. CDR3 residues: CASSELWANSYEQYF. The CDR3 bases are TGCGCCAGCAGCGAGCTTTGGGCCAACTCCTACGAGCAGTACTTC. Using reference TRBV5-1 and TRBJ2-7 for the parts outside the CDR3, the full variable domain is KAGVTQTPRYLIKTRGQQVTLSCSPISGHRSVSWYQQTPGQGLQFLFEYFSETQRNKGNFPGRFSGRQFSNSRSEMNVSTLELGDSALYLCASSELWANSYEQYFGPGTRLTVT.

The chain carries TRBV6-2 or TRBV6-3 and TRBJ2-7, with TRBD2 matching over 7 bases. Germline CDR1 is MNHEY and CDR2 is SVGEGT. The CDR3 sequence is 16 residues long. After removal of 6 bases from V and 2 bases from J, the junction contained 13 bases not matched to a gene. CDR3 amino acids: CASSPGPLAGAYEQYF. The DNA of the CDR3 is TGTGCCAGCAGCCCCGGCCCCCTGGCGGGGGCCTACGAGCAGTACTTC.

The chain links TRBV5-1 to TRBJ2-1, with no clear D. This CDR3 has 12 amino acids. CDR1 SGHRS and CDR2 YFSETQ come from the germline V gene. V lost 0 bases, J lost 5 bases, and 3 bases lay in between. The CDR3 region is CASSLADNEQFF. CDR3 DNA: TGCGCCAGCAGCTTGGCCGACAATGAGCAGTTCTTC. The variable domain in full, with the rest retrieved from reference TRBV5-1 and TRBJ2-1, is KAGVTQTPRYLIKTRGQQVTLSCSPISGHRSVSWYQQTPGQGLQFLFEYFSETQRNKGNFPGRFSGRQFSNSRSEMNVSTLELGDSALYLCASSLADNEQFFGPGTRLTVL.